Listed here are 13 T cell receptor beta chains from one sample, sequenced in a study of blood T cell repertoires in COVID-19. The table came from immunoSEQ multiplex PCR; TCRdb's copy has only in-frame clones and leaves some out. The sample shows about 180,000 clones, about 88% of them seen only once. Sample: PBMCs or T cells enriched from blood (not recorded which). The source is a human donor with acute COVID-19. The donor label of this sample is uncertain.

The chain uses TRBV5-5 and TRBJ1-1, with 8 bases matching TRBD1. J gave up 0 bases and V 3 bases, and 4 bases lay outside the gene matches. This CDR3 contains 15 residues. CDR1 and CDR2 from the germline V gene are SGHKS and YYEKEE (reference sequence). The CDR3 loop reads CASSSPQGVNTEAFF. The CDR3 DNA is TGTGCCAGCAGCTCACCACAGGGGGTGAACACTGAAGCTTTCTTT.

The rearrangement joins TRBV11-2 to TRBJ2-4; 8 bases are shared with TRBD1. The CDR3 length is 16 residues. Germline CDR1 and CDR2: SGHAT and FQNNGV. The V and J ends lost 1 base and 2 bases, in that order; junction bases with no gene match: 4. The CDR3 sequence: CASSLGAGGTKNIQYF. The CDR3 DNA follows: TGTGCCAGCAGCTTAGGGGCAGGGGGCACCAAAAACATTCAGTACTTC.

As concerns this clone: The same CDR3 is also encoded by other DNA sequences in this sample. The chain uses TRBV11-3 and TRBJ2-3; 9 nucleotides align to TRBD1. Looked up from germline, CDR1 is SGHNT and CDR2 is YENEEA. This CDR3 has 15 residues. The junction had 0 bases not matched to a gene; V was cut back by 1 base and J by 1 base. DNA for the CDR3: TGTGCCAGCAGCTTAGGACAGGGGGGCACAGATACGCAGTATTTT. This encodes CASSLGQGGTDTQYF.

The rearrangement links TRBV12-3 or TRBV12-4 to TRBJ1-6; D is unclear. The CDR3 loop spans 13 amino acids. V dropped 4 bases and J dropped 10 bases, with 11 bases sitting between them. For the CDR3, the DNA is TGTGCCAGCAGTTCCGAGCCAGGATCACCCCTCCACTTT. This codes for CASSSEPGSPLHF.

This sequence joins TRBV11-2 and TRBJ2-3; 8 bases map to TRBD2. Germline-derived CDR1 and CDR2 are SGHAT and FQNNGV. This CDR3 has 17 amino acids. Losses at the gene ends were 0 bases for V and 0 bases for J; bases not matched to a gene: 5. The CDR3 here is CASSLERGAFSTDTQYF. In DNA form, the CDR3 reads TGTGCCAGCAGCTTAGAGCGGGGGGCTTTCAGCACAGATACGCAGTATTTT.

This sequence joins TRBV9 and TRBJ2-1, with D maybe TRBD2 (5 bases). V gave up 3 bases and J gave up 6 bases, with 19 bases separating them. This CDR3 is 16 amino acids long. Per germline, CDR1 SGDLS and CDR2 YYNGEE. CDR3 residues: CASSERVWRPGNEQFF. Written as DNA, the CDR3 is TGTGCCAGCAGCGAGAGGGTATGGAGACCAGGCAATGAGCAGTTCTTC.

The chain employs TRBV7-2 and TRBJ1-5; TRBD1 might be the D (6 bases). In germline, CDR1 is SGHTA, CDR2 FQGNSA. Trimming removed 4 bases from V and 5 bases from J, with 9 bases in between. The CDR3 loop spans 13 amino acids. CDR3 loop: CASSYRVDQPQHF. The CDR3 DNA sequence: TGTGCCAGCAGCTACAGGGTAGATCAGCCCCAGCATTTT.

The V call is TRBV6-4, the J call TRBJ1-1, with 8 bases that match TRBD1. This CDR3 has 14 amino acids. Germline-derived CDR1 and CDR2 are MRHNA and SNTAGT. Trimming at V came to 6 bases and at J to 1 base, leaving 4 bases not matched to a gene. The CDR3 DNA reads TGTGCCAGCAGGTCACAGGGGGGGAACACTGAAGCTTTCTTT. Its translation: CASRSQGGNTEAFF.

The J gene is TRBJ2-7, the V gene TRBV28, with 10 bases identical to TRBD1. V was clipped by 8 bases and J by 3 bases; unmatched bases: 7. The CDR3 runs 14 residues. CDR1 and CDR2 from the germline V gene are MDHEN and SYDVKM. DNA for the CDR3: TGTGCCAGCTTCACCCGGGACAGGGGCTACGAGCAGTACTTC. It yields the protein CASFTRDRGYEQYF.

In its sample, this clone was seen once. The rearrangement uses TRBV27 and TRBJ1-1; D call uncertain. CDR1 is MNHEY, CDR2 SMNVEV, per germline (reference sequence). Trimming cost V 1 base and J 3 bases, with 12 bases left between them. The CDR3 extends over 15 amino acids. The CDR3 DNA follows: TGTGCCAGCAGTTTATTACGGGGAAGGGACACTGAAGCTTTCTTT. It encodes CASSLLRGRDTEAFF.

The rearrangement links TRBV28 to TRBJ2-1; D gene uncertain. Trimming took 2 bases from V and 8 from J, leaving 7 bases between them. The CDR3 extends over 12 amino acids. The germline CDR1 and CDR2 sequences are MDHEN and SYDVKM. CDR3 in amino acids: CASSLPYDEQFF. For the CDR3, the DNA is TGTGCCAGCAGTTTACCCTATGATGAGCAGTTCTTC.

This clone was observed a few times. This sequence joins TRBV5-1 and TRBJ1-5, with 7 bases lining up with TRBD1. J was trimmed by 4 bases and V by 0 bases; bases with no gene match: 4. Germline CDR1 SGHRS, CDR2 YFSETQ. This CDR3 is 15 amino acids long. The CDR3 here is CASSLDGRGNQPQHF. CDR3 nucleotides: TGCGCCAGCAGCTTGGACGGCAGGGGGAATCAGCCCCAGCATTTT.

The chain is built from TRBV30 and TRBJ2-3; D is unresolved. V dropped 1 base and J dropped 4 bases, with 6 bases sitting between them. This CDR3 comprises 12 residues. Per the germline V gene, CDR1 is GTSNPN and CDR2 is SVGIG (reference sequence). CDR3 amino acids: CAWSDLPDTQYF. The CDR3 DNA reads TGTGCCTGGAGTGATCTACCAGATACGCAGTATTTT.